This TCR beta chain came from a study of shared clonotypes between healthy human individuals. It was into CD45RA+ naive and CD45RA-negative memory subsets that the CD4+ cells were split. Some clones are missing from TCRdb's copy, which holds only in-frame ones; the method was immunoSEQ multiplex PCR. The data contain approximately 1,500,000 clones, around 95% of them singletons. The study, taken as a whole, reports: Incomplete sequencing of sorted subsets was indicated by rarefaction despite large depth.

On this clone itself: Its antigen is currently unknown.

The V and J ends lost 4 bases and 1 base, in that order; junction bases with no gene match: 4. This CDR3 is 15 amino acids long. Germline loops: CDR1 SGHRS, CDR2 YFSETQ. The rearrangement links TRBV5-1 to TRBJ2-4, with 8 bases lining up with TRBD2. The sequenced sample consisted of naive CD4+ T cells sorted from blood. The subset: CD45RA+ positively selected. The receptor comes from a man aged 25-45 years in good health. The CDR3 DNA reads as TGCGCCAGCAGCCCCCGGGGGGGGGCCAAAAACATTCAGTACTTC. It encodes CASSPRGGAKNIQYF.